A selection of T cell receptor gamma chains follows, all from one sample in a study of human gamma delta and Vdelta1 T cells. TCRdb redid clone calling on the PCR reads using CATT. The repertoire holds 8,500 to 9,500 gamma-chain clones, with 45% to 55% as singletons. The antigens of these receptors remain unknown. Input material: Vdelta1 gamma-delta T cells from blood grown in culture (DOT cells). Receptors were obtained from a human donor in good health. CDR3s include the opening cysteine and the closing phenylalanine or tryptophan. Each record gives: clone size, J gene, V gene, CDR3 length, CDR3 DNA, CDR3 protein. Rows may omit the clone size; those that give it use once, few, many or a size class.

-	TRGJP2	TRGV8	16	TGTGCCACCTGGGATTGGGATAGTAGTAGTGATTGGATCAAGACGTTT	CATWDWDSSSDWIKTF
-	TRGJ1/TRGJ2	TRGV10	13	TGTGCTGCGTGGGATTATAACTGGAGAGGGAAACTCTTT	CAAWDYNWRGKLF
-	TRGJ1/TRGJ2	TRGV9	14	TGTGCCTTGTGGGAGGGTTCGAATTATTATAAGAAACTCTTT	CALWEGSNYYKKLF
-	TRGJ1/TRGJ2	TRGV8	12	TGTGCCACCTGGGATTTCGAGTATAAGAAACTCTTT	CATWDFEYKKLF
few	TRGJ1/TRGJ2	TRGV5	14	TGTGCCACCTGGGACAACGATTTTTATTATAAGAAACTCTTT	CATWDNDFYYKKLF
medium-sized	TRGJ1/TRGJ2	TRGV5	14	TGTGCCACCTGGGACAGTAAAAATTATTATAAGAAACTCTTT	CATWDSKNYYKKLF
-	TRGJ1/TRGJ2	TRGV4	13	TGTGCCACCTGGGTTCGAAATTATTATAAGAAACTCTTT	CATWVRNYYKKLF
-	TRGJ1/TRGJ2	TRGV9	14	TGTGCCTTGTGGGAGGACCGAGGATATTATAAGAAACTCTTT	CALWEDRGYYKKLF
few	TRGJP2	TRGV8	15	TGTGCCACCTGGGGCCAGGATAGTAGTGATTGGATCAAGACGTTT	CATWGQDSSDWIKTF
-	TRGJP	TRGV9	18	TGTGCCTTGTGGGAGGTGCAGGTGCAAGAGTTGGGCAAAAAAATCAAGGTATTT	CALWEVQVQELGKKIKVF
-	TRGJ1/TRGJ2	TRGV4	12	TGTGCCACCTGGGATGTTGGTTATAAGAAACTCTTT	CATWDVGYKKLF
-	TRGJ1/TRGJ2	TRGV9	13	TGTGCCTTGTGGGAGGTGGAAGGGTTGGGGAAACTCTTT	CALWEVEGLGKLF
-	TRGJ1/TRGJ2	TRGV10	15	TGTGCTGCGTGGGAAGCCCCCCAGATTTATTATAAGAAACTCTTT	CAAWEAPQIYYKKLF
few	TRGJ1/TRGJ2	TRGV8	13	TGTGCCACCTGGGATAGTGGATATTATAAGAAACTCTTT	CATWDSGYYKKLF
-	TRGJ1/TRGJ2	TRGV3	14	TGTGCCACCTGGGACAGGCATATAGTGGGTAAGAAACTCTTT	CATWDRHIVGKKLF
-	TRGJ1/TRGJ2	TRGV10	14	TGTGCTGCGTGGGATGGTTCTGCTTATTATAAGAAACTCTTT	CAAWDGSAYYKKLF
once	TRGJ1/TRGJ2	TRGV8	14	TGTGCCACCTGGCGTTCCCGGAATTATTATAAGAAACTCTTT	CATWRSRNYYKKLF
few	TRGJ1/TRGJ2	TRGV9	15	TGTGCCTTGTGGGAGGTGCTTAGGGGGAGCTATAAGAAACTCTTT	CALWEVLRGSYKKLF
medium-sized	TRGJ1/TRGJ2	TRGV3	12	TGTGCCACCTGGGACGGATATTATAAGAAACTCTTT	CATWDGYYKKLF
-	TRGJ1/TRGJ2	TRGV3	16	TGTGCCACCTGGGACAGGCCTCGGGTAAATTATTATAAGAAACTCTTT	CATWDRPRVNYYKKLF
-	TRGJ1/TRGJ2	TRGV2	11	TGTGCCACCTGGGAACTTAATGGGAAACTCTTT	CATWELNGKLF
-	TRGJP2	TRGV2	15	TGTGCCACCTGGGACCTCCGAAGTAGTGATTGGATCAAGACGTTT	CATWDLRSSDWIKTF
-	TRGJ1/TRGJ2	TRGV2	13	TGTGCCACCTGGGACGATCAGGATTATAAGAAACTCTTT	CATWDDQDYKKLF
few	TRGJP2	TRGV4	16	TGTGCCACCTGGGATGGGCCCTTGAGTAGTGATTGGATCAAGACGTTT	CATWDGPLSSDWIKTF
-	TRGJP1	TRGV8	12	TGTGCCACCTGGGATCTACGTTGGTTCAAGATATTT	CATWDLRWFKIF
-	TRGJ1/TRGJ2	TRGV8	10	TGTGCCACCTGGGATACAAAGAAACTCTTT	CATWDTKKLF
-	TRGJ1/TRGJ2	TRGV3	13	TGTGCCACCTGGGACACGAGTTATTATAAGAAACTCTTT	CATWDTSYYKKLF
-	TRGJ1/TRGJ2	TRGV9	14	TGTGCCTTGTGGGAGGACCCGAATTATTATAAGAAACTCTTT	CALWEDPNYYKKLF
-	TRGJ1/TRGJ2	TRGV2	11	TGTGCCACCTGGGACGGAACTAAGAAACTCTTT	CATWDGTKKLF
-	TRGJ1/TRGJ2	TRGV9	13	TGTGCCTTGTGGGAGGAGAATTATTATAAGAAACTCTTT	CALWEENYYKKLF
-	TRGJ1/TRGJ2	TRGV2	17	TGTGCCACCTGGGACGGGCCTCGGATATTACCCTATTATAAGAAACTCTTT	CATWDGPRILPYYKKLF
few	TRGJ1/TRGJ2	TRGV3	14	TGTGCCACCTGGGACAGGCCCAATTATTATAAGAAACTCTTT	CATWDRPNYYKKLF
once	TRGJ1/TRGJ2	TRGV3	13	TGTGCCACCTGGGACAGGCTGGAATATAAGAAACTCTTT	CATWDRLEYKKLF
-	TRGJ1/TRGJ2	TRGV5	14	TGTGCCACCTGGGACAGGCTGCCGGGATATAAGAAACTCTTT	CATWDRLPGYKKLF
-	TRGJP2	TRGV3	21	TGTGCCACCTGGGATAGGCCAGGGCGCCTCGGCTCTTATAGTAGTGATTGGATCAAGACGTTT	CATWDRPGRLGSYSSDWIKTF
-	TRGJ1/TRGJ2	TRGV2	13	TGTGCCACCTGGGACGACCCTTATTATAAGAAACTCTTT	CATWDDPYYKKLF
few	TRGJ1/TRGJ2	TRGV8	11	TGTGCCACCTGGGATAGGCATAAGAAACTCTTT	CATWDRHKKLF
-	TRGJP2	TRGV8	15	TGTGCCACCTGGGATAGGCTTGGTAGTGATTGGATCAAGACGTTT	CATWDRLGSDWIKTF